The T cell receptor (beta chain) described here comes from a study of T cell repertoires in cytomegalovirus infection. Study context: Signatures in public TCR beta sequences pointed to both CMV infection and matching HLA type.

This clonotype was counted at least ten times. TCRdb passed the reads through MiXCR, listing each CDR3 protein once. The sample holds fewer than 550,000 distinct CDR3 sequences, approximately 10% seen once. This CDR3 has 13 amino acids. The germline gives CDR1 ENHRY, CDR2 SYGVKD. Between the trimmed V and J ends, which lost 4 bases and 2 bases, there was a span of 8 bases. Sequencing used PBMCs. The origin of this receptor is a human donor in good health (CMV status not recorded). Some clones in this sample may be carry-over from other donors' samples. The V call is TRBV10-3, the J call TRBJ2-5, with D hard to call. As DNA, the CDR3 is TGTGCCATCAGTGGGGTCCCACAAGAGACCCAGTACTTC. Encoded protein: CAISGVPQETQYF.